Following are 8 T cell receptor beta chains from one sample sequenced in a study of blood T cell repertoires in COVID-19. Profiled with immunoSEQ multiplex PCR; TCRdb holds only in-frame clones, not every one. This sample has approximately 440,000 clones, with 70% to 90% found just once. Sequences were obtained from peripheral blood. Receptors originate from a woman aged 45 to 65 with COVID-19, enrolled during active disease.

V is TRBV7-3 and J is TRBJ2-7, with TRBD2 matching over 7 bases. The CDR3 loop spans 14 amino acids. The germline V gene has CDR1 SGHTA and CDR2 FQGTGA. Germline trimming cut 2 bases from V and 0 bases from J; bases unmatched to any gene: 1. The DNA for the CDR3 is TGTGCCAGCAGCTTATCGGGGGGCTCCTACGAGCAGTACTTC. Translating gives CASSLSGGSYEQYF.

The V call is TRBV28, the J call TRBJ2-2; TRBD1 matches at 9 bases. V trimming: 2 bases; J trimming: 3 bases; junction bases outside the gene matches: 1. CDR3 length equals 15 residues. The germline V gene has CDR1 MDHEN and CDR2 SYDVKM. The CDR3 DNA sequence: TGTGCCAGCAGTTTACGGACAGGGGACACCGGGGAGCTGTTTTTT. Amino acid sequence: CASSLRTGDTGELFF.

The chain combines TRBV5-1 with TRBJ2-3; 16 bases are a match to TRBD2. Germline V gene lookup returns CDR1 SGHRS and CDR2 YFSETQ. J gave up 5 bases and V 4 bases, and 7 bases lay outside the gene matches. CDR3 size: 17 residues. The CDR3 reads CASSRGLAGGPGDTQYF. The CDR3 nucleotides are TGCGCCAGCAGCCGGGGACTAGCGGGGGGGCCTGGAGATACGCAGTATTTT.

This chain links TRBV6-6 with TRBJ1-1, with TRBD1 as a possible D gene (5 bases). The V end was cut by 6 bases, the J end by 5 bases, with 10 bases between. Looked up from germline, CDR1 is MNHNY and CDR2 is SVGAGI (reference sequence). The CDR3 runs to 12 residues. CDR3 nucleotides: TGTGCCAGCAGCTCCGGGGGGACTGAAGCTTTCTTT. This translates into CASSSGGTEAFF.

The V call is TRBV6-1, the J call TRBJ2-7, with D possibly TRBD1 on 6 matching bases. Trimming removed 2 bases at V and 0 bases at J, with 8 bases between. CDR3 size: 14 residues. Germline V gene lookup returns CDR1 MNHNS and CDR2 SASEGT. The CDR3: CASSEFRGSYEQYF. The CDR3 bases are TGTGCCAGCAGTGAATTCAGGGGCTCCTACGAGCAGTACTTC.

This chain uses TRBV2 with TRBJ1-5; unclear D gene. The CDR3 totals 16 residues. V was clipped by 2 bases and J by 0 bases, with 11 bases between them. Germline lookup yields CDR1 SNHLY and CDR2 FYNNEI. Written as DNA, the CDR3 is TGTGCCAGCAGTGAACTGGGAGGGTATAGCAATCAGCCCCAGCATTTT. This gives the protein CASSELGGYSNQPQHF.

This clone came up once. The chain joins TRBV6-5 to TRBJ2-3; 10 bases align to TRBD1. This CDR3 spans 12 amino acids. Germline CDR1 reads MNHEY; CDR2 reads SVGAGI. V shed 9 bases, J shed 6 bases, and the junction held 3 bases outside the gene matches. CDR3 amino acids: CASRQGADTQYF. The CDR3 DNA reads as TGTGCCAGTCGACAGGGGGCGGATACGCAGTATTTT.

The chain has TRBV6-5 and TRBJ1-6, with 9 bases matching TRBD1. Per the germline V gene, CDR1 is MNHEY and CDR2 is SVGAGI. This CDR3 comprises 16 residues. Trimming took 2 bases from V and 8 from J; bases not matched to a gene: 7. In DNA form, the CDR3 reads TGTGCCAGCAGTTACGGTTCCGGGACAGGGCATTCACCCCTCCACTTT. Encoded protein: CASSYGSGTGHSPLHF.